There are many counts of the clone carrying this T cell receptor (beta chain). This entry belongs to a study of T-cell reconstitution after alpha-beta-depleted transplantation in children. Unique molecular identifiers were used in preparing the TCRbeta library. MiXCR, run by TCRdb on the PCR reads, gives a single entry per CDR3 protein. Seen here are around 600,000 distinct CDR3 sequences, 10% to 13% observed once, and the top ten hold roughly 3.9%. Trimming removed 1 base from V and 0 bases from J, with 15 bases in between. The CDR3 runs 17 residues. The V gene's germline CDR1 is LGHNA and CDR2 YSLEER.

This chain joins TRBV4-3 and TRBJ1-1; D is perhaps TRBD1 (6 bases). The origin of this receptor is a human donor who donated a stem cell graft to a child with acute myeloid leukemia. The sample here was PBMCs from the stem cell graft donor, taken from the stem cell graft. CDR3 bases: TGCGCCAGCAGCCAAGTTGGGGGGGCCCTGATGAACACTGAAGCTTTCTTT. Protein: CASSQVGGALMNTEAFF.